A selection of T cell receptor beta chains follows, all from one sample in a study of T cells in Graves' hyperthyroidism and ophthalmopathy. TCRdb fed the multiplex PCR reads into MiXCR, producing one record per CDR3 protein. The table includes over 200,000 distinct CDR3 sequences, under 20% detected once. The sequencing input was blood. The receptor source for this set is a man aged 50-59 years with Graves' hyperthyroidism. Both conserved end residues are part of each CDR3. The D gene is left open where the match is weak. Clone size, where shown, is once, few, many, or a class for clones that have expanded.

d_gene,abundance,v_gene,j_gene,CDR3aa,CDR3nt
-,-,TRBV28,TRBJ2-1,CASSLALRQTSSYNEQFF,TGTGCCAGCAGTTTAGCCCTTAGGCAGACGAGCTCCTACAATGAGCAGTTCTTC
-,many,TRBV18,TRBJ2-5,CASSPPTSGPKETQYF,TGTGCCAGCTCACCACCGACGAGCGGACCAAAAGAGACCCAGTACTTC
TRBD1,few,TRBV9,TRBJ1-2,CASSVSGRGQGGYTF,TGTGCCAGCAGCGTCTCAGGGAGGGGGCAGGGTGGCTACACCTTC
TRBD1,many,TRBV11-1,TRBJ2-5,CASSSGTGFRQETQYF,TGTGCCAGCAGCTCCGGGACAGGGTTTCGCCAAGAGACCCAGTACTTC
-,-,TRBV5-1,TRBJ2-3,CASSQRGSSGTQYF,TGCGCCAGCAGCCAAAGGGGGTCTTCAGGTACGCAGTATTTT
TRBD2,few,TRBV20-1,TRBJ2-7,CSGGGASGRPSYEQYF,TGCAGTGGCGGGGGGGCGAGCGGGAGGCCGTCCTACGAGCAGTACTTC
-,few,TRBV9,TRBJ1-1,CASSVGGQSTEAFF,TGTGCCAGCAGCGTAGGGGGACAATCCACTGAAGCTTTCTTT
TRBD2,many,TRBV4-2,TRBJ2-2,CASSQAGGNTGELFF,TGTGCCAGCAGCCAAGCGGGAGGGAACACCGGGGAGCTGTTTTTT
-,many,TRBV29-1,TRBJ2-3,CSVESSEAGDTQYF,TGCAGCGTTGAATCCTCTGAGGCAGGTGATACGCAGTATTTT
-,-,TRBV6-9,TRBJ2-7,CASSYSGRANEQYF,TGTGCCAGCAGTTATTCAGGGAGAGCGAACGAGCAGTACTTC
TRBD2,many,TRBV15,TRBJ2-1,CATSRDQDGGGRAIREQFF,TGTGCCACCAGCAGAGATCAAGATGGCGGCGGGAGGGCCATTCGTGAGCAGTTCTTC
TRBD2,many,TRBV30,TRBJ2-3,CAWGPSGRGTDTQYF,TGTGCCTGGGGACCTAGCGGGAGGGGCACAGATACGCAGTATTTT
-,once,TRBV12-3/TRBV12-4,TRBJ2-2,CASSPSPGAHGELFF,TGTGCCAGCAGTCCCTCTCCCGGGGCACACGGGGAGCTGTTTTTT
-,few,TRBV30,TRBJ2-2,CAWSPGTYYTGELFF,TGTGCCTGGAGTCCCGGGACTTACTACACCGGGGAGCTGTTTTTT
-,few,TRBV11-2,TRBJ1-5,CASSLDGAPQHF,TGTGCCAGCAGCTTAGATGGGGCGCCCCAGCATTTT
-,many,TRBV18,TRBJ1-5,CASSPTGGYGQPQHF,TGTGCCAGCTCACCAACGGGTGGGTATGGGCAGCCCCAGCATTTT
TRBD1,many,TRBV11-2,TRBJ2-1,CASSSGQGPYNEQFF,TGTGCCAGCAGCTCGGGACAGGGACCCTACAATGAGCAGTTCTTC
-,many,TRBV12-3/TRBV12-4,TRBJ1-1,CASSTQEFTEAFF,TGTGCCAGCAGTACCCAGGAGTTCACTGAAGCTTTCTTT
-,many,TRBV15,TRBJ2-5,CATSLTGKETQYF,TGTGCCACCAGCTTAACAGGAAAAGAGACCCAGTACTTC
-,-,TRBV28,TRBJ1-3,CASAWGGPGNTIYF,TGTGCCAGCGCATGGGGGGGCCCTGGAAACACCATATATTTT
TRBD1,few,TRBV20-1,TRBJ1-6,CSASLGQEYSPLHF,TGCAGTGCTAGTCTGGGACAGGAATATTCACCCCTCCACTTT
TRBD2,many,TRBV30,TRBJ2-7,CAWSLAGGDYEQYF,TGTGCCTGGAGTCTAGCGGGAGGGGATTACGAGCAGTACTTC
TRBD2,many,TRBV20-1,TRBJ2-1,CSARPTSGIAEQFF,TGCAGTGCTCGTCCTACTAGCGGGATAGCTGAGCAGTTCTTC
-,few,TRBV7-7,TRBJ2-5,CASSLGAVQETQYF,TGTGCTAGCAGCTTAGGGGCAGTCCAAGAGACCCAGTACTTC
-,many,TRBV20-1,TRBJ2-5,CSASGGVSEETQYF,TGCAGTGCTAGTGGCGGGGTCTCTGAAGAGACCCAGTACTTC
TRBD1,many,TRBV5-1,TRBJ2-7,CASSDIQGARAEQYF,TGCGCCAGCAGCGATATACAGGGGGCGAGGGCCGAGCAGTACTTC